This T cell receptor (beta chain) was obtained from a study of radiation and T cells in renal cell carcinoma. This clone was picked up many times. Other nucleotide sequences in the sample specify the same CDR3. Indicated time point: blood 4 weeks post-SBRT, at nephrectomy. Treatment reported: 15 Gy SBRT to primary tumor, nephrectomy 4 weeks later. Repertoires were generated with immunoSEQ multiplex PCR, while TCRdb's copy carries only in-frame clones and drops some. The sample includes around 100,000 clones, roughly 82% of them seen just once. Sequencing was performed on blood, taken from a patient whose treatment included radiotherapy and nephrectomy. The clonotype was recovered from a man in his fifties or sixties with renal cell carcinoma.

The DNA of the CDR3 is TGTGCCAGCAGCTTTACCACTAACTATGGCTACACCTTC. This encodes CASSFTTNYGYTF. The genes are TRBV5-6 and TRBJ1-2, with no clear D. Germline CDR1 reads SGHDT; CDR2 reads YYEEEE. V dropped 2 bases and J dropped 0 bases, with 5 bases sitting between them. The CDR3 is 13 amino acids.